What follows are 2 T cell receptor beta chains derived from one specimen sequenced in a study of CD8 T cells in Susac syndrome. Random hexamers were used to reverse transcribe the RNA input (0.5 to 1 ug). MiXCR was run by TCRdb on the immunoSEQ multiplex PCR reads, yielding one entry per CDR3 protein. The table records 150,000 to 180,000 distinct CDR3 sequences, about 95% of them present only once. Source material: CD8+ T cells from PBMCs. The receptors were sampled from a human donor with multiple sclerosis.

J is TRBJ2-7 and V is TRBV5-4; perhaps D is TRBD1 or TRBD2 (5 bases each). The V and J ends lost 9 bases and 4 bases respectively, with 23 bases between them. The CDR3 is made up of 15 amino acids. Per the germline V gene, CDR1 is SGHNT and CDR2 is YYREEE (reference sequence). CDR3 in DNA: TGTGCCACTACTCGGGACCGGGACGAGAAGTACGAGCAGTACGTC. Protein sequence: CATTRDRDEKYEQYV.

The chain has TRBV6-6 and TRBJ2-7, with D hard to call. V shed 0 bases and J shed 5 bases, with 8 bases lying between them. Germline loops: CDR1 MNHNY, CDR2 SVGAGI (reference sequence). This CDR3 is built from 13 residues. The CDR3 spells CASSYSHLDEQYF. CDR3 sequence (DNA): TGTGCCAGCAGTTACTCGCATCTGGACGAGCAGTACTTC.